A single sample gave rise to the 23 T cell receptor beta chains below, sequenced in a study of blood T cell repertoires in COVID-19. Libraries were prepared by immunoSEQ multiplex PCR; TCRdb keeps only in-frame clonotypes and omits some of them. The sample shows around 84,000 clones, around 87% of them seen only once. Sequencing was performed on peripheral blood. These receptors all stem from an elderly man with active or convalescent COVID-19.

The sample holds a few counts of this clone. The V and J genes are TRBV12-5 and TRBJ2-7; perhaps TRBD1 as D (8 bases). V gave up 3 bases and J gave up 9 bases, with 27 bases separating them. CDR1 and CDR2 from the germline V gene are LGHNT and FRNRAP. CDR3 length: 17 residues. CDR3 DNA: TGTGCTAGTGGTTTAGATCTAGGAACAGGGGGGGATGAACGGCAGTACGTC. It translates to CASGLDLGTGGDERQYV.

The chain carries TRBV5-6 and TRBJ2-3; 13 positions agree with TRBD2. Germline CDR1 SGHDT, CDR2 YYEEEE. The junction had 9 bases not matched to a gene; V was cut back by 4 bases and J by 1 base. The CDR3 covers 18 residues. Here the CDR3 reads CASSPRLAGGLGTDTQYF. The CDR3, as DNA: TGTGCCAGCAGCCCCCGACTAGCGGGAGGATTGGGCACAGATACGCAGTATTTT.

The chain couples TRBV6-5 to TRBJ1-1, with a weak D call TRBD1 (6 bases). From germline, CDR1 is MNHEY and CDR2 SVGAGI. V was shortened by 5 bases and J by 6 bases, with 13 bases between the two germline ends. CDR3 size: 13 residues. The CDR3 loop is CASSTTGMAEAFF. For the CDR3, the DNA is TGTGCCAGCAGTACAACAGGGATGGCTGAAGCTTTCTTT.

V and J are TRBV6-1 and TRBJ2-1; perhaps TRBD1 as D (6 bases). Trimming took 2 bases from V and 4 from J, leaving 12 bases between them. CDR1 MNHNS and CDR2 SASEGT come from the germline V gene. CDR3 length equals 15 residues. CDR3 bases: TGTGCCAGCAGTGAACAAGGACAGATATACAATGAGCAGTTCTTC. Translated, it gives CASSEQGQIYNEQFF.

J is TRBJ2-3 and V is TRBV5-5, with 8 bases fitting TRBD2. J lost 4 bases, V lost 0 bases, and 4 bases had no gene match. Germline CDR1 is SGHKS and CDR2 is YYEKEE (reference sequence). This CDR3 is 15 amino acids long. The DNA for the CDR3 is TGTGCCAGCAGCTTGGCCTCCGGGGGGGCAGATACGCAGTATTTT. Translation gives CASSLASGGADTQYF. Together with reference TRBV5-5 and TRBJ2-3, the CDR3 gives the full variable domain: DAGVTQSPTHLIKTRGQQVTLRCSPISGHKSVSWYQQVLGQGPQFIFQYYEKEERGRGNFPDRFSARQFPNYSSELNVNALLLGDSALYLCASSLASGGADTQYFGPGTRLTVL.

In DNA form, the CDR3 reads TGTGCCAGCAGCTTATTGCGGGTGAACACTGAAGCTTTCTTT. Encoded protein: CASSLLRVNTEAFF. V gene TRBV7-8 combines with J gene TRBJ1-1; D gene uncertain. The CDR3 has 14 residues. Between the trimmed V and J ends, which lost 2 bases and 0 bases, there was a span of 7 bases. Germline CDR1 is SGHVS and CDR2 is FQNEAQ.

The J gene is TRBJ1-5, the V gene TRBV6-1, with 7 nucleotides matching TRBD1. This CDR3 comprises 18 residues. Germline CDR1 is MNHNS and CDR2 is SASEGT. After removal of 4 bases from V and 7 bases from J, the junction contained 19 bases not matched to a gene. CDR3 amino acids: CASSGNRGVRVQRQPQHF. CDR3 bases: TGTGCCAGCAGTGGGAACAGGGGAGTGAGGGTTCAGCGCCAGCCCCAGCATTTT.

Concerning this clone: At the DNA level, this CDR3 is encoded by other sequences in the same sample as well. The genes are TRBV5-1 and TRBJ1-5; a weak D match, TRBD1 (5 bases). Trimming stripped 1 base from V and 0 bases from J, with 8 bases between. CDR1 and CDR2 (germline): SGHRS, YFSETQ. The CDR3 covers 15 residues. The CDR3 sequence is CASSLSGGSNQPQHF. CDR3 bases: TGCGCCAGCAGCTTGTCGGGGGGTAGCAATCAGCCCCAGCATTTT. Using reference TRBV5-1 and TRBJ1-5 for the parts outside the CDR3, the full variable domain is KAGVTQTPRYLIKTRGQQVTLSCSPISGHRSVSWYQQTPGQGLQFLFEYFSETQRNKGNFPGRFSGRQFSNSRSEMNVSTLELGDSALYLCASSLSGGSNQPQHFGDGTRLSIL.

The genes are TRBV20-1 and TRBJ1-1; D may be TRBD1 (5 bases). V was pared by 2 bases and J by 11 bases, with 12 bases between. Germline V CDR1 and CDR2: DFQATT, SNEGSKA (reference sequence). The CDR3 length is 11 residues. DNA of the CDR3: TGCAGTGCTAGACCGTGGGGCGAGGCTTTCTTT. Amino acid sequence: CSARPWGEAFF.

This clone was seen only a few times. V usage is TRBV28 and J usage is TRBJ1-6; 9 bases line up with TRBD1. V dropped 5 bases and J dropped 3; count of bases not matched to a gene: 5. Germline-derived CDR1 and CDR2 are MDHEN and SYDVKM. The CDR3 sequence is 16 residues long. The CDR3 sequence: CASSVQGAGYNSPLHF. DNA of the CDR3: TGTGCCAGCAGTGTACAGGGGGCCGGCTATAATTCACCCCTCCACTTT.

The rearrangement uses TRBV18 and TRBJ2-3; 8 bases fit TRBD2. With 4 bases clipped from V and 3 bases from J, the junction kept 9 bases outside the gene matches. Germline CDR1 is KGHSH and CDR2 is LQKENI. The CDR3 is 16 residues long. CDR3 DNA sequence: TGTGCCAGCTCACGTTCGGGCGCGGGAGGTACAGATACGCAGTATTTT. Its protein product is CASSRSGAGGTDTQYF.

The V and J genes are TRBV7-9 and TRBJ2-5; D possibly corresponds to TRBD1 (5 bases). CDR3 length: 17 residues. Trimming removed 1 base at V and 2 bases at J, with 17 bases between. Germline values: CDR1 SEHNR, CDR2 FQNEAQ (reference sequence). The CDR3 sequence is CASSLGIIGAKQETQYF. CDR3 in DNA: TGTGCCAGCAGCTTAGGTATCATAGGGGCAAAGCAAGAGACCCAGTACTTC.

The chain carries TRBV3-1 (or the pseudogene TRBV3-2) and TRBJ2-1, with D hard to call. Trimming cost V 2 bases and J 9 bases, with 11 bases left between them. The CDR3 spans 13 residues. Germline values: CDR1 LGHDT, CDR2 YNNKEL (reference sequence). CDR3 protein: CASSQIRNSEQFF. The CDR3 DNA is TGTGCCAGCAGCCAAATAAGAAACTCTGAGCAGTTCTTC.

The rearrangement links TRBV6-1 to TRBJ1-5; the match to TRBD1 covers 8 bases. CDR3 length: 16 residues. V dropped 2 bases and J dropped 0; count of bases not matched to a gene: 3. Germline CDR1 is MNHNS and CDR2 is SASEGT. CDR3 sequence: CASSEQGAGSNQPQHF. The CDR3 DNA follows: TGTGCCAGCAGTGAACAGGGGGCTGGTAGCAATCAGCCCCAGCATTTT.

The CDR3 region is CASSPSGISGNTIYF. The CDR3 nucleotides read TGTGCCAGCAGCCCATCGGGGATCTCGGGAAACACCATATATTTT. This rearrangement joins TRBV7-9 to TRBJ1-3; D uncertain. V lost 5 bases to trimming and J lost 4 bases, with 15 bases between them. CDR1 SEHNR and CDR2 FQNEAQ come from the germline V gene (reference sequence). The length of the CDR3 is 15 residues.

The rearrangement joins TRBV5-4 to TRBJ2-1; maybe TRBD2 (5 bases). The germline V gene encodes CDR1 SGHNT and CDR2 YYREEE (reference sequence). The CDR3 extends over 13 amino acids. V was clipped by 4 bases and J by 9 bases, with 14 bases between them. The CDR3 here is CASSKSSGAEQFF. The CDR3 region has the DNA TGTGCCAGCAGCAAATCGAGCGGAGCTGAGCAGTTCTTC.

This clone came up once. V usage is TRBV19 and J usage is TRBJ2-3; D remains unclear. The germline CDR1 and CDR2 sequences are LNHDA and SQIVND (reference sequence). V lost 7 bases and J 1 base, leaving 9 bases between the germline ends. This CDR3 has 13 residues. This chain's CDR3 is CASMRRGTDTQYF. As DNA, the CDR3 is TGTGCCAGTATGAGGCGTGGCACAGATACGCAGTATTTT.

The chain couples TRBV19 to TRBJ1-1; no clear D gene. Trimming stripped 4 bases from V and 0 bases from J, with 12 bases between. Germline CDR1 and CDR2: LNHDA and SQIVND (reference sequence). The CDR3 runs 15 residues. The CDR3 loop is CASSRWSGLNTEAFF. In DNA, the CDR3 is TGTGCCAGTAGTAGGTGGAGTGGGTTGAACACTGAAGCTTTCTTT.

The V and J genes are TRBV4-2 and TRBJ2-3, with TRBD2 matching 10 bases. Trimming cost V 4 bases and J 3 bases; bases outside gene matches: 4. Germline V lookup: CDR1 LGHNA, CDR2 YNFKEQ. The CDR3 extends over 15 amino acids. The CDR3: CASSLGLAVTDTQYF. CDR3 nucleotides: TGTGCCAGCAGCCTCGGACTAGCGGTTACAGATACGCAGTATTTT.

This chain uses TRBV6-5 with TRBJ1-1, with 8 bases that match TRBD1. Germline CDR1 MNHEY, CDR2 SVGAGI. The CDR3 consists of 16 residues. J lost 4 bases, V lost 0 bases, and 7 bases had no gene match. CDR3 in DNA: TGTGCCAGCAGTTACTCCTCGGGGACAGGACCCACTGAAGCTTTCTTT. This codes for CASSYSSGTGPTEAFF.

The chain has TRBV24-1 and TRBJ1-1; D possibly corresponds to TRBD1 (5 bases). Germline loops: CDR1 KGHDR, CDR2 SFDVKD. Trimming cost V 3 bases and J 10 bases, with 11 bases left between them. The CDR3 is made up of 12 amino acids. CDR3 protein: CATSDPGRGAFF. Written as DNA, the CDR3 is TGTGCCACCAGTGATCCCGGAAGGGGAGCTTTCTTT.

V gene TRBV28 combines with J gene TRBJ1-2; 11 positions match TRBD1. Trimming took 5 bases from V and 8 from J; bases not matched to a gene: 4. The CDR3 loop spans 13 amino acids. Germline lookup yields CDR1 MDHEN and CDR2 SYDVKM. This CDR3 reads CASSRDRGTGYTF. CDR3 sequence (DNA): TGTGCCAGCAGTCGGGACAGGGGGACGGGCTACACCTTC.

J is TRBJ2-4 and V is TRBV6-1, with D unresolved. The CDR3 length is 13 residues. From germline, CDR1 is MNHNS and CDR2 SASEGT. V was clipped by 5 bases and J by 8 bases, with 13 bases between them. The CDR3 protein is CASSSAHRDIQYF. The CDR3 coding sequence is TGTGCCAGCAGTTCAGCGCACCGGGACATTCAGTACTTC.